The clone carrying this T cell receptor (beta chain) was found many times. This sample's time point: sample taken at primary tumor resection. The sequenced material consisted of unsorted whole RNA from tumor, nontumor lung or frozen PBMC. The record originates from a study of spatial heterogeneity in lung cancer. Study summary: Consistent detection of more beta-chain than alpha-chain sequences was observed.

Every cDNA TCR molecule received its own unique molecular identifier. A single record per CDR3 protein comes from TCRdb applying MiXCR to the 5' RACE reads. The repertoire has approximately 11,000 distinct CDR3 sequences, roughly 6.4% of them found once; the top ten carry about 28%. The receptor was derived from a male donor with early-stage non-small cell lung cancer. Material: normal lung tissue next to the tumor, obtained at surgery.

The CDR3, as DNA: TGTGCCAGCAGTGGTCGTCCCCTAAACTACGAGCAGTACTTC. It translates to CASSGRPLNYEQYF. This sequence joins TRBV7-8 and TRBJ2-7; D is unclear. The V end lost 6 bases, the J end lost 3 bases, and 15 bases lay between the germline ends. The germline V gene encodes CDR1 SGHVS and CDR2 FQNEAQ. The CDR3 runs 14 residues.